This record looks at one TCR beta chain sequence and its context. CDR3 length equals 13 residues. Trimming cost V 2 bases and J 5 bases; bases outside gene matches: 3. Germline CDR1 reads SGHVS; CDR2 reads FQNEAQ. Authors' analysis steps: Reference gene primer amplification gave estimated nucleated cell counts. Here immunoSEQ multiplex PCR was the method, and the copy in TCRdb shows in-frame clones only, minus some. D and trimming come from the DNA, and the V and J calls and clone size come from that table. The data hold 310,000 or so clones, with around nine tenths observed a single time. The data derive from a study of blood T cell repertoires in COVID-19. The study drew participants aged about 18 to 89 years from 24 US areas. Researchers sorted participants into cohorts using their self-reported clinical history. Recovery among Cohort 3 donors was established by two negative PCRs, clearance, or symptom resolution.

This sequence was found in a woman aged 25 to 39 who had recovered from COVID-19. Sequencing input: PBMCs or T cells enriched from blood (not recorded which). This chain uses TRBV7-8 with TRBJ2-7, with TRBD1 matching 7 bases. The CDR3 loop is CASSLPTGHEQYF. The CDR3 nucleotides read TGTGCCAGCAGCTTACCGACAGGGCACGAGCAGTACTTC.